The T cell receptor (beta chain) described here comes from a study of T-cell memory formation after mild COVID-19. The overall study: Largely donor-specific TCR clusters were found. Findings and caveats of the study: Contracting clones from day 15 to 85 showed balanced CD4/CD8; later expanders favored CD4+.

This clonotype was detected a few times. Its antigen is currently unknown. Looked up from germline, CDR1 is SGHRS and CDR2 is YFSETQ. The CDR3 totals 17 residues. Unmatched junction bases numbered 12, after V lost 4 bases and J lost 0 bases. TCRdb fed the 5' RACE reads into MiXCR, producing one record per CDR3 protein. The repertoire holds about 400,000 distinct CDR3 sequences, with about a sixth as singletons. The sequencing sample was made of PBMCs or a T cell subset sorted from them (not recorded which). V usage is TRBV5-1 and J usage is TRBJ1-1; 7 positions agree with TRBD1. The sequence was collected from a young man who had mild COVID-19 (a few samples of this study predate the infection). Cell type and time point are not known. CDR3 sequence reads: CASSPGTAAFMNTEAFF. DNA of the CDR3: TGCGCCAGCAGCCCCGGGACAGCGGCATTTATGAACACTGAAGCTTTCTTT.